This note documents a single T cell receptor (beta chain) sequence. This clonotype was seen a few times. The antigen it binds to is not known. No much larger clonotype is one base removed from it; base qualities were not supplied. The entry originates in a study of blood T cells in healthy people across ages (dated by TCRdb to about 2015). About the study as a whole: In model experiments, template switching captured roughly one uniquely barcoded TCR beta cDNA molecule for every two T cells. Age-related changes in TCR beta repertoire diversity were measured in the study by deep sequencing normalized with unique cDNA molecular identifiers. The donors were split into four age groups: young (average around 16 years), middle-aged (39), aged (more than 60) and long-lived (about 74). To avoid experimental bias, donors of different ages were spread randomly across the sequencing lanes. Using the same blood draw, the study looked at two additional independent replicas of 1 million unique cDNA reads for two donors, one aged 18 to 30 and the other aged 80 or older.

The library was produced with 5' RACE. TCRdb names Illumina HiSeq 2500 as the instrument used. A second roughly 6 to 11 cycle PCR used a sample-barcoded 5' primer and a J-beta primer mix. A template-switch 5' adaptor carrying 12 random nucleotides introduced a unique molecular identifier onto each TCR beta cDNA molecule. Each sample yielded at least 2.5 million CDR3-containing paired-end reads. First-strand cDNA synthesis was performed from all RNA using the Mint cDNA synthesis kit, with priming by a TRBC-specific oligonucleotide. After uracil-DNA glycosylase treatment, a first 18-cycle PCR used universal primers M1SS and BC2_uni_R on all cDNA. On the authors' methods: Each sample was normalized by randomly selecting 1 million high-quality reads, each carrying a distinct molecular identifier. Reads sharing molecular identifiers were discarded rather than binned into consensus sequences. MiTCR, set to a Q25 quality threshold and the strictest error-elimination algorithm, was used for CDR3 identification, clonotype clustering and error correction. Lower-bound total TCR beta diversity was estimated with a nonparametric unseen species model using Euler transformation. TCRdb trimmed the raw reads at Q25, called clones with MiXCR and kept productive beta chains. A single entry per CDR3 protein holds the most common genes and DNA from its merged rows. These V and J calls rely on TCRdb rather than the paper's analysis. The sample table shows more than 650,000 distinct CDR3 sequences, and about 24% are seen once. Jointly, the top ten make up roughly a fifth of the sample.

Systemically healthy Caucasian individuals from Russia, 39 in total and aged about 6 to 95 years, were included as donors. Around 10 milliliters of peripheral blood were drawn from each donor into EDTA-treated Vacutainer tubes. Ficoll-Paque density-gradient centrifugation was used to isolate PBMCs, with at least 6 million obtained per sample. Total RNA, at least 6 micrograms per sample, was extracted from PBMCs with Trizol reagent. The percentages of naive CD45RAhigh/CD27high T cells were determined by flow cytometry on a PBMC aliquot from every donor. What the study reported, not specific to this receptor: Compared with the aged group, the long-lived group had more naive CD4+ T cells, fewer expanded clones and increased TCR diversity, suggesting age selection. Observed TCR beta diversity per million T cells fell roughly linearly with age, and a significant reduction was already apparent by age around 40. Bulk unsorted PBMC profiling prevented conclusive comparison of naive and antigen-experienced compartments. Estimates of total diversity based on one million sequenced T cells were considered lower bounds and underestimates. Donor CMV infection status was unknown, potentially confounding age-related changes in expanded clonotypes. A strong correlation was found between observed TCR beta diversity and the percentage of naive T cells measured by flow cytometry.

This receptor was taken from a man between 70 and 80 years old in good health. What was sequenced was blood.

CDR3 reads: CSVDRGGRNTEAFF. The DNA reads as follows: TGCAGCGTTGACAGGGGCGGAAGGAACACTGAAGCTTTCTTT. Recombination linked TRBV29-1 to TRBJ1-1; TRBD1 might be the D gene, on 6 matching bases. From the cysteine up to the phenylalanine, the CDR3 has a length of 14 residues. The read is trimmed to its CDR3 DNA, 42 bases read in frame from base 1. The junction carries 12 bases between V and J, which are trimmed by 3 bases and 1 base respectively. Looking up the germline V gene yields CDR1 SQVTM and CDR2 ANQGSEA. With all but the CDR3 taken from the reference TRBV29-1 and TRBJ1-1 genes, the full variable domain is: SAVISQKPSRDICQRGTSLTIQCQVDSQVTMMFWYRQQPGQSLTLIATANQGSEATYESGFVIDKFPISRPNLTFSTLTVSNMSPEDSSIYLCSVDRGGRNTEAFFGQGTRLTVV.